This T cell receptor beta chain was identified during a study of metastatic and nonmetastatic thyroid tumors. Study-level findings and limits: When malignant thyroid tumors were compared with benign nodules, TCR beta diversity was reportedly significantly higher in the malignant tumors. This held in both blood and tumor samples.

This clone was counted at least ten times. Its antigen remains unidentified. As handled by the study authors: The study took CDR3 differences across clinicopathological groups and made a distant-metastasis classifier for papillary thyroid cancer from them. From the PCR reads, TCRdb re-called clones with MiXCR. It is TCRdb's table, rather than the study itself, that gives the V and J calls and clone size. The sample lists 25,000 to 35,000 clones; approximately 4% were seen once. Before thyroid surgery, none of the patients had received any treatment. The sequencing sample was made of blood. The TCR sequence derives from a female donor with papillary thyroid cancer or a benign thyroid nodule (not recorded which). Some clones in this sample may be carry-over from other donors' samples.

In nucleotides, the CDR3 is TGTGCCAGCAGTCCCCCCCCCTTGTCAGATACGCAGTATTTT. Translation: CASSPPPLSDTQYF. The rearrangement links TRBV28 to TRBJ2-3; no clear D gene. This CDR3 region has 14 residues. V was shortened by 5 bases and J by 4 bases, with 13 bases between the two germline ends. Germline V gives CDR1 MDHEN, CDR2 SYDVKM.